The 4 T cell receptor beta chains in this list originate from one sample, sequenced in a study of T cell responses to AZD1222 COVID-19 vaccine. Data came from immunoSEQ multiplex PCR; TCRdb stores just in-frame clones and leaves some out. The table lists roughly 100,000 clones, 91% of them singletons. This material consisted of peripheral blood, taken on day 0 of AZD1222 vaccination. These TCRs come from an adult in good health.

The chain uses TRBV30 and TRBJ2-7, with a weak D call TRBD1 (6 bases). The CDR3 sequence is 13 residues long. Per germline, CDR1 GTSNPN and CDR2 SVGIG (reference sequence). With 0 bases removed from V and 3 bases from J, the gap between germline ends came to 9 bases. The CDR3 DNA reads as TGTGCCTGGAGTGTGGACAGAAACTACGAGCAGTACTTC. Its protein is CAWSVDRNYEQYF.

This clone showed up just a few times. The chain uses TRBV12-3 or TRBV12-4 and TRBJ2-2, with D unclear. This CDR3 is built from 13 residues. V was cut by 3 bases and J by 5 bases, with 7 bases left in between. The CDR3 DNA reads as TGTGCCAGCAGTTTCCTTCTTACCGGGGAGCTGTTTTTT. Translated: CASSFLLTGELFF.

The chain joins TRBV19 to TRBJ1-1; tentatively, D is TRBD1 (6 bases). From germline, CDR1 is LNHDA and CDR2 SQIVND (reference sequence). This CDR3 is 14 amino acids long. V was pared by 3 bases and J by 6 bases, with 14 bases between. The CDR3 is CASSMQGSGAEAFF. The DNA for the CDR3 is TGTGCCAGTAGTATGCAGGGGTCAGGGGCTGAAGCTTTCTTT.

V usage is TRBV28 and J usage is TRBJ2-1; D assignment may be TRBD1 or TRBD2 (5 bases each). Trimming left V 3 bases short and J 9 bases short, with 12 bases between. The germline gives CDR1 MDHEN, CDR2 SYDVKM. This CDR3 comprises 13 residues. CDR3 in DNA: TGTGCCAGCAGTTTGGTGAGGGGTGGTGAGCAGTTCTTC. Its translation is CASSLVRGGEQFF.